This T cell receptor beta chain was recovered during a study of control samples from healthy donors and cancer patients (TCRdb year 2020). Note on this clone: This receptor's antigen is unknown. Base qualities are not recorded, but no much larger clone differs from it by a single base.

Library preparation employed the immunoSEQ multiplex PCR assay. TCRdb obtained this table from immuneACCESS and retained in-frame rearrangements with V and J assigned. These tables miss some clones; where compared with another copy, unresolved V genes account for less than half of the shortfall, and the remainder is unexplained. The table for this sample lists some 130,000 clones; 85% to 95% of them were counted only once. Clones ranked in the top ten supply approximately 9% of the sample. Per the germline V gene (reference sequence), LGHDT is the CDR1 and YNNKEL is the CDR2. The CDR3 runs 16 amino acids, cysteine and phenylalanine included. This entry keeps only the CDR3 DNA: 48 bases, framed from base 1. The trim is 0 bases for V and 4 bases for J, with a gap of 15 bases between the germline ends.

This clonotype was obtained from a man between 18 and 35 years old in good health. Sequenced sample: blood. This chain joins TRBV3-1 (or the pseudogene TRBV3-2) to TRBJ1-2; tentative D gene TRBD1, with 5 bases matching. The encoded CDR3 is CASSQDGAGFFYGYTF. The DNA sequence follows: TGTGCCAGCAGCCAAGATGGGGCAGGATTTTTCTATGGCTACACCTTC.